The next 18 T cell receptor beta chains were all read from a single sample in a study of cytomegalovirus exposure and HLA in healthy donors. The primer mix had 60 Vbeta and 13 Jbeta primers. Assay used: immunoSEQ multiplex PCR; TCRdb lists only in-frame clones, some missing. The sample lists approximately 71,000 clones, 72% occurring once. Sample: PBMCs. The receptor source for this set is a woman aged 40 to 49 in good health and CMV-seropositive.

The chain recombines TRBV13 with TRBJ1-2, with D tentatively TRBD1 (6 bases). The CDR3 is 15 amino acids. Germline V CDR1 and CDR2: PRHDT, FYEKMQ (reference sequence). V was clipped by 3 bases and J by 0 bases, with 11 bases between them. CDR3 sequence (DNA): TGTGCCAGCAGCTTCGACAGGATAACTAACTATGGCTACACCTTC. It translates to CASSFDRITNYGYTF.

V gene TRBV5-4 combines with J gene TRBJ1-6; 8 bases agree with TRBD1. The trim removed 5 bases at V and 5 bases at J, leaving 6 bases unmatched. CDR3 length: 15 residues. Germline CDR1 reads SGHNT; CDR2 reads YYREEE (reference sequence). This CDR3 is CASRSTTGDNSPLHF. CDR3 DNA: TGTGCCAGCAGATCAACGACAGGGGATAATTCACCCCTCCACTTT.

The chain links TRBV29-1 to TRBJ2-1, with 10 positions matching TRBD2. Trimming removed 6 bases from V and 5 bases from J; junction bases left unmatched: 4. CDR1 is SQVTM, CDR2 ANQGSEA, per germline. This CDR3 is 13 amino acids long. CDR3 amino acids: CSVGLAANNEQFF. CDR3 coding DNA: TGCAGCGTCGGACTAGCGGCGAACAATGAGCAGTTCTTC.

The V and J genes are TRBV25-1 and TRBJ1-3; no definite D call. This CDR3 region has 13 residues. Per germline, CDR1 MGHDK and CDR2 SYGVNS. Trimming cost V 8 bases and J 4 bases, with 12 bases left between them. The CDR3 protein is CASGHAGGNTIYF. Written as DNA, the CDR3 is TGTGCCAGCGGTCATGCGGGGGGAAACACCATATATTTT.

This clone came up a few times. V gene TRBV2 combines with J gene TRBJ2-2; 11 bases line up with TRBD2. The length of the CDR3 is 15 residues. Germline V gene lookup returns CDR1 SNHLY and CDR2 FYNNEI. V dropped 8 bases and J dropped 6; count of bases not matched to a gene: 8. CDR3 coding DNA: TGTGCCAGCTTACTAGCGGGGGTCATCGCCGGGGAGCTGTTTTTT. Translation gives CASLLAGVIAGELFF.

The chain joins TRBV5-4 to TRBJ2-7; the match to TRBD2 covers 7 bases. The CDR3 loop spans 16 amino acids. Trimming took 0 bases from V and 1 from J; bases not matched to a gene: 7. Germline V gives CDR1 SGHNT, CDR2 YYREEE (reference sequence). CDR3 loop: CASSLGAGRSSYEQYF. The DNA for the CDR3 is TGTGCCAGCAGCTTGGGAGCGGGGAGGTCATCCTACGAGCAGTACTTC.

The gene calls are TRBV7-9 and TRBJ2-1; weak D call: TRBD2 (6 bases). This CDR3 comprises 13 residues. Germline V lookup: CDR1 SEHNR, CDR2 FQNEAQ (reference sequence). Trimming left V 1 base short and J 6 bases short, with 7 bases between. CDR3 amino acids: CASSLGGGNEQFF. In nucleotides, the CDR3 is TGTGCCAGCAGCTTAGGGGGAGGCAATGAGCAGTTCTTC.

The J gene is TRBJ2-7, the V gene TRBV29-1, with 9 bases fitting TRBD1. Trimming removed 3 bases from V and 2 bases from J; junction bases left unmatched: 8. The CDR3 extends over 15 amino acids. Germline CDR1 and CDR2: SQVTM and ANQGSEA. CDR3 amino acids: CSVESRNRGPYEQYF. The CDR3 DNA reads as TGCAGCGTTGAGAGCCGGAACAGGGGGCCCTACGAGCAGTACTTC.

CDR3: CASSLAVTGGSKDTQYF. The DNA for the CDR3 is TGCGCCAGCAGCTTGGCCGTGACAGGGGGCTCGAAAGATACGCAGTATTTT. The chain uses TRBV5-1 and TRBJ2-3; 10 bases map to TRBD1. Trimming removed 0 bases from V and 5 bases from J; junction bases left unmatched: 9. From germline, CDR1 is SGHRS and CDR2 YFSETQ. The CDR3 runs 17 residues.

The J gene is TRBJ2-1, the V gene TRBV5-1; TRBD2 agrees at 10 bases. The germline V gene has CDR1 SGHRS and CDR2 YFSETQ. The CDR3 covers 15 residues. The V gene end was trimmed by 2 bases and the J gene end by 9 bases; junction bases not matched to a gene: 8. Here the CDR3 reads CASSFGSGGYGEQFF. DNA for the CDR3: TGCGCCAGCAGCTTTGGTAGCGGGGGGTACGGTGAGCAGTTCTTC.

J is TRBJ2-2 and V is TRBV15, with TRBD1 matching 9 bases. Germline V gene lookup returns CDR1 LNHNV and CDR2 YYDKDF (reference sequence). The CDR3 runs to 15 residues. J gave up 5 bases and V 5 bases, and 6 bases lay outside the gene matches. CDR3 DNA: TGTGCCACCAGCCGGGGGGACAGGGAGACCGGGGAGCTGTTTTTT. Its translation: CATSRGDRETGELFF. The variable domain in full, with the rest retrieved from reference TRBV15 and TRBJ2-2, is DAMVIQNPRYQVTQFGKPVTLSCSQTLNHNVMYWYQQKSSQAPKLLFHYYDKDFNNEADTPDNFQSRRPNTSFCFLDIRSPGLGDTAMYLCATSRGDRETGELFFGEGSRLTVL.

This clone was found once. This sequence joins TRBV6-5 and TRBJ1-1, with 7 bases matching TRBD1. V was pared by 7 bases and J by 3 bases, with 8 bases of the junction left unmatched. Germline CDR1 and CDR2: MNHEY and SVGAGI. CDR3 length: 14 amino acids. In nucleotides, the CDR3 is TGTGCCAGCAAATCCCTACAGGGGTACACTGAAGCTTTCTTT. Translated: CASKSLQGYTEAFF.

The chain has TRBV9 and TRBJ2-1, with a weak D call TRBD2 (6 bases). The germline gives CDR1 SGDLS, CDR2 YYNGEE. The CDR3 is made up of 16 amino acids. V lost 2 bases and J lost 12, with 24 bases in between. This CDR3 reads CASSVLRDSTLGGQFF. The CDR3 nucleotides read TGTGCCAGCAGCGTTCTCCGGGACTCTACATTGGGCGGGCAGTTCTTC.

This clone was recorded only once. This chain connects TRBV7-9 to TRBJ1-1, with D unclear. The CDR3 is 15 amino acids. V was cut by 4 bases and J by 1 base, with 13 bases left in between. Germline assignment: CDR1 SEHNR and CDR2 FQNEAQ (reference sequence). CDR3 DNA: TGTGCCAGCAGCTCCGGCGGAGGGTGGAACACTGAAGCTTTCTTT. Amino acids: CASSSGGGWNTEAFF.

The V gene is TRBV7-2, the J gene TRBJ2-3; possibly TRBD2 for D (5 bases). With 3 bases removed from V and 1 base from J, the gap between germline ends came to 17 bases. CDR1 is SGHTA, CDR2 FQGNSA, per germline. The CDR3 runs to 17 residues. CDR3 coding DNA: TGTGCCAGCAGCTTTGCCCGGGATTCACTGGGCACAGATACGCAGTATTTT. Translated, it gives CASSFARDSLGTDTQYF.

The chain combines TRBV5-6 with TRBJ1-5; TRBD1 matches 8 bases. V lost 0 bases to trimming and J lost 4 bases; unmatched junction nucleotides: 3. The CDR3 is made up of 15 amino acids. Germline lookup yields CDR1 SGHDT and CDR2 YYEEEE. The CDR3 DNA follows: TGTGCCAGCAGCTTGGACAGGGGGATAAATCAGCCCCAGCATTTT. Translated: CASSLDRGINQPQHF.

This clone was detected once. The chain is built from TRBV5-1 and TRBJ2-3, with D tentatively TRBD1 (5 bases). This CDR3 spans 17 amino acids. V was pared by 4 bases and J by 3 bases, with 21 bases between. Germline CDR1 and CDR2: SGHRS and YFSETQ. Here the CDR3 reads CASSPGRQTAFTDTQYF. For the CDR3, the DNA is TGCGCCAGCAGCCCGGGTCGGCAGACAGCGTTTACAGATACGCAGTATTTT.

This clone turned up a few times. The J gene is TRBJ2-7, the V gene TRBV4-1; TRBD2 matches 16 bases. Germline assignment: CDR1 MGHRA and CDR2 YSYEKL. The CDR3 consists of 18 residues. With 1 base clipped from V and 0 bases from J, the junction kept 3 bases outside the gene matches. The CDR3 reads CASSQGGLAGGSSYEQYF. Here the CDR3 DNA reads TGCGCCAGCAGCCAAGGGGGACTAGCGGGGGGGAGCTCCTACGAGCAGTACTTC.